Sequencing of this T cell receptor beta chain was carried out in a study of siplizumab effects on memory and regulatory T cells. Only in-frame clones appear in the TCRdb table, and some are missing; sequencing was by immunoSEQ multiplex PCR. This sample has approximately 92,000 clones, with roughly 94% found just once. The source of this sequence is a human donor in good health. Specimen: non-Treg CD4+ T cells sorted from blood.

CDR3 coding DNA: TGTGCCAGCAGTTTATTCGGGGGGGACAGGGACGGAGGCTACACCTTC. It is translated as CASSLFGGDRDGGYTF. The V and J genes are TRBV28 and TRBJ1-2, with TRBD1 identical over 9 bases. Looked up from germline, CDR1 is MDHEN and CDR2 is SYDVKM. V lost 1 base and J lost 8; bases outside the gene matches: 11. The CDR3 length is 16 residues.